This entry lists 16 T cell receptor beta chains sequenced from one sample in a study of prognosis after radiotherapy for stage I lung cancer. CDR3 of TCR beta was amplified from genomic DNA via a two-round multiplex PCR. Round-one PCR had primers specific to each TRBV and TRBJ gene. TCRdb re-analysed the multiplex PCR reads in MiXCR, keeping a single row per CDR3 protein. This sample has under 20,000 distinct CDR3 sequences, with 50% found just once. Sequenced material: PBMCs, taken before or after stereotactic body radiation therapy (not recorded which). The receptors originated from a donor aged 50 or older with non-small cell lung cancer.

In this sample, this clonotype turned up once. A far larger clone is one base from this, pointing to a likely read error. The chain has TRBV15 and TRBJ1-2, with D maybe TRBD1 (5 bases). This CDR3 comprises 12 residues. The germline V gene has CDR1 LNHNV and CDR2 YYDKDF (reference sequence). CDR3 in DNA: TGTGCCAGCAGTGAACGGGGGAATGGCCACACCTTC. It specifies CASSERGNGHTF.

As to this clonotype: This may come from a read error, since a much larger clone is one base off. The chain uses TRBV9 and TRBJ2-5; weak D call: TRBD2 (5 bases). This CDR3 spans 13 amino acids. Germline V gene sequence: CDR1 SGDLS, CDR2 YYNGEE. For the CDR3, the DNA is TGTGCCAGCAGCCCAGGACTGGGAGAGACCCATTACTTC. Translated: CASSPGLGETHYF.

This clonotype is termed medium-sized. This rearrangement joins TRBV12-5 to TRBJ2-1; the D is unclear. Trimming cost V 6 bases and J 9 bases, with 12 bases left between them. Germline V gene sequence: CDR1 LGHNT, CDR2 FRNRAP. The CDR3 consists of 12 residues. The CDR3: CASGTGWSEQFF. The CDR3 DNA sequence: TGTGCTAGTGGAACCGGATGGAGTGAGCAGTTCTTC.

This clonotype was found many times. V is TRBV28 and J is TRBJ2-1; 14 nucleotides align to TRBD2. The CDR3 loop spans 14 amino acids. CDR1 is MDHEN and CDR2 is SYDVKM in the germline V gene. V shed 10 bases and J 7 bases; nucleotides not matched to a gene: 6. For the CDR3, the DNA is TGTGCCACCCAGGGGACTAGCGGGGGTAATGAGCAGTTCTTC. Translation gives CATQGTSGGNEQFF. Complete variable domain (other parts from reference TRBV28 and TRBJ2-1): DVKVTQSSRYLVKRTGEKVFLECVQDMDHENMFWYRQDPGLGLRLIYFSYDVKMKEKGDIPEGYSVSREKKERFSLILESASTNQTSMYLCATQGTSGGNEQFFGPGTRLTVL.

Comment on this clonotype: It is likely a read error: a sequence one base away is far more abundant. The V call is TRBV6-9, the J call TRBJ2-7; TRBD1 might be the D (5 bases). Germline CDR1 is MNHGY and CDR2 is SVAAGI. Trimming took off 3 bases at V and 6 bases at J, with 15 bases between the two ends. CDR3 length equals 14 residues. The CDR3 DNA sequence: TGTGCCAGCAGTTACACCGTCGGCAGGGTCGAGCAGTACTTC. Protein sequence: CASSYTVGRVEQYF.

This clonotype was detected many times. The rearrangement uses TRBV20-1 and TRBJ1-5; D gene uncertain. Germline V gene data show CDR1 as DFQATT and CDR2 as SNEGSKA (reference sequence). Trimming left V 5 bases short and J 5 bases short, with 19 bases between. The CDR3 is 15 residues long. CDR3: CSALEPSGSYQPQHF. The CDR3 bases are TGCAGTGCTCTTGAGCCGTCCGGGAGTTATCAGCCCCAGCATTTT.

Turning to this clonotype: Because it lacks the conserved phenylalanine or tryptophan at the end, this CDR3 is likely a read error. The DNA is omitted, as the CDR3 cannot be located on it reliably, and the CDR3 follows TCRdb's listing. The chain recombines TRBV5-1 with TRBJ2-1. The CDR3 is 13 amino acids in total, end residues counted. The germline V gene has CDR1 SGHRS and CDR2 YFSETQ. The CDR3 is CASSPRWVDEHFL.

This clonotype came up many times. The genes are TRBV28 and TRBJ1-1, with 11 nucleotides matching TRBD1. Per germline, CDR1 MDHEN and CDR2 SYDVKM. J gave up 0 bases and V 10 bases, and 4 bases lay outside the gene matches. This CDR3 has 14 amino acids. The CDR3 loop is CATGQGALNTEAFF. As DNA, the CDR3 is TGTGCCACCGGACAGGGGGCCTTGAACACTGAAGCTTTCTTT.

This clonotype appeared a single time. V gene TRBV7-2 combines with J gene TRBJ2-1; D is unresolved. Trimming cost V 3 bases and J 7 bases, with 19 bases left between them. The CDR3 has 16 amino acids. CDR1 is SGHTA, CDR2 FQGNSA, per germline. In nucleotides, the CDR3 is TGTGCCAGCAGCTTGAGCTCCACCGAACGTTGGAATGAGCAGTTCTTC. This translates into CASSLSSTERWNEQFF.

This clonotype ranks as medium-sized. The CDR3 reads CASTRTGGDNSPLHF. CDR3 bases: TGTGCCAGCACCCGGACAGGGGGGGATAATTCACCCCTCCACTTT. The chain couples TRBV28 to TRBJ1-6; TRBD1 matches 10 bases. The J segment lost 5 bases and the V segment lost 7 bases, leaving 5 bases of the junction unmatched. This CDR3 is built from 15 residues. Germline loops: CDR1 MDHEN, CDR2 SYDVKM.

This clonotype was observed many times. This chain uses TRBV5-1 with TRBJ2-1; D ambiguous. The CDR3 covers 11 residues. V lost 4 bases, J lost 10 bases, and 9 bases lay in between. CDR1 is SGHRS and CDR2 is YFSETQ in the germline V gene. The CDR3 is CASSVDEEQFF. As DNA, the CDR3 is TGCGCCAGCAGCGTTGACGAGGAGCAGTTCTTC. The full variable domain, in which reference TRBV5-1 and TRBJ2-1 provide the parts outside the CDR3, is KAGVTQTPRYLIKTRGQQVTLSCSPISGHRSVSWYQQTPGQGLQFLFEYFSETQRNKGNFPGRFSGRQFSNSRSEMNVSTLELGDSALYLCASSVDEEQFFGPGTRLTVL.

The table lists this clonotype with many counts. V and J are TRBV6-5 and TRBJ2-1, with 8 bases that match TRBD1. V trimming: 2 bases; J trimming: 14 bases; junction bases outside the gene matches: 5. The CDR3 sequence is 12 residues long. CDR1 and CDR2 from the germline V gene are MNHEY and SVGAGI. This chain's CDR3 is CASSYPGQGEFF. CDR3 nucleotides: TGTGCCAGCAGTTACCCCGGACAGGGAGAGTTCTTC.

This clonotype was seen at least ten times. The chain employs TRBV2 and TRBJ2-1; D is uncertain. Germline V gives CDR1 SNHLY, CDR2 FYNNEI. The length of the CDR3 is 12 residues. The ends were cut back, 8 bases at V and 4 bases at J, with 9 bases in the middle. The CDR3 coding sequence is TGTGCCAGCCGAGCCGATTACAATGAGCAGTTCTTC. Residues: CASRADYNEQFF.

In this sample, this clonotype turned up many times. CDR3: CATMTRDSDTQYF. The CDR3 nucleotides are TGTGCCACCATGACAAGGGATTCAGATACGCAGTATTTT. V and J are TRBV2 and TRBJ2-3; D call uncertain. V was cut by 10 bases and J by 4 bases, with 15 bases left in between. This CDR3 has 13 residues. Germline V lookup: CDR1 SNHLY, CDR2 FYNNEI.

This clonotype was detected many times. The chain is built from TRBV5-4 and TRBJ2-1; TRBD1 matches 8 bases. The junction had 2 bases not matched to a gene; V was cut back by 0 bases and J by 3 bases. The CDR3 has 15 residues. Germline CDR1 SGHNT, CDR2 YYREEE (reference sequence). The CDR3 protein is CASSLGGQGYNEQFF. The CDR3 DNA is TGTGCCAGCAGCTTGGGCGGACAGGGCTACAATGAGCAGTTCTTC.

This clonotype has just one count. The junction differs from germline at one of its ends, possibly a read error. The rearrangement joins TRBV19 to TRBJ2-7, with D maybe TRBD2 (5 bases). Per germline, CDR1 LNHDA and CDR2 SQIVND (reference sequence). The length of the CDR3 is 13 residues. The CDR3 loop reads CDSDGGLNDEQYF. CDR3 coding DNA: TGTGACAGTGATGGCGGGTTAAACGACGAGCAGTACTTC.